This T cell receptor (beta chain) was identified during a study of T cell repertoires in cytomegalovirus infection. Study details: From public TCR beta signatures came an indication of both CMV infection and matching HLA type.

This clonotype came up a few times. The antigen is undetermined. V gave up 5 bases and J gave up 6 bases; unmatched junction bases: 4. CDR3 length: 14 residues. Per the germline V gene, CDR1 is MNHEY and CDR2 is SMNVEV (reference sequence). TCRdb re-analysed the reads in MiXCR, keeping a single row per CDR3 protein. The sample shows some 940,000 distinct CDR3 sequences, less than 35% of them seen only once. Source: cultured CD8+ T cells from PBMCs, taken from culture after CMV antigen stimulation. This sequence originates from a human donor in good health (CMV status not recorded). Some clones in this sample may be carry-over from other donors' samples. This chain uses TRBV27 with TRBJ1-6; the match to TRBD1 covers 7 bases. The DNA of the CDR3 is TGTGCCAGCAGTCAGACAGGGCTTAATTCACCCCTCCACTTT. It yields the protein CASSQTGLNSPLHF.